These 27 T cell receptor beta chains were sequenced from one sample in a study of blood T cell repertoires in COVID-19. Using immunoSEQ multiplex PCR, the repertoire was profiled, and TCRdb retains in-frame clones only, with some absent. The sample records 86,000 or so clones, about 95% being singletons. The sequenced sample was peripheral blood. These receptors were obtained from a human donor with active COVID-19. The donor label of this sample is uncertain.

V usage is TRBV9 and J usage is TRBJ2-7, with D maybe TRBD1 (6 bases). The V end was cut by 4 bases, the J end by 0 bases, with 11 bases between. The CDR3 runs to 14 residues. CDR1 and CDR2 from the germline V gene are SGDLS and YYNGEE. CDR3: CASSPQTGSYEQYF. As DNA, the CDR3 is TGTGCCAGCAGCCCACAGACAGGCTCCTACGAGCAGTACTTC.

The CDR3 here is CASSYGSGGYTEAFF. DNA for the CDR3: TGTGCCAGCAGTTACGGCTCCGGCGGATACACTGAAGCTTTCTTT. The chain uses TRBV6-6 and TRBJ1-1; D is unresolved. Germline CDR1 and CDR2: MNHNY and SVGAGI (reference sequence). The CDR3 spans 15 residues. Trimming took 2 bases from V and 3 from J, leaving 13 bases between them.

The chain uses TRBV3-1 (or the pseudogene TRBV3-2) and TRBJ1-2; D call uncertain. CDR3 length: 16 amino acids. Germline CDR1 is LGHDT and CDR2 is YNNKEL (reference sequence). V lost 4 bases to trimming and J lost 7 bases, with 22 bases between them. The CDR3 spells CASSPRLAPLSSGYTF. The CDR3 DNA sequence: TGTGCCAGCAGCCCCAGACTCGCACCCCTATCTTCTGGCTACACCTTC.

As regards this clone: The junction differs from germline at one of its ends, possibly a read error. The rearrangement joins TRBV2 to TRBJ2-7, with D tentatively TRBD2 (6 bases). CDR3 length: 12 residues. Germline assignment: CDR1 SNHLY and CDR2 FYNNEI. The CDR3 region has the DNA TGTGCCAGCAGCGGGGTCGCCGCGGGGATGGACTTC. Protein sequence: CASSGVAAGMDF.

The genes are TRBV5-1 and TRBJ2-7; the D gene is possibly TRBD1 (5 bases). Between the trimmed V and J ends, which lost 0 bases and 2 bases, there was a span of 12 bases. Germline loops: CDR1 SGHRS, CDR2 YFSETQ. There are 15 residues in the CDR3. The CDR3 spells CASSLDLRGPYEQYF. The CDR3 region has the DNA TGCGCCAGCAGCTTGGATCTTAGGGGCCCCTACGAGCAGTACTTC.

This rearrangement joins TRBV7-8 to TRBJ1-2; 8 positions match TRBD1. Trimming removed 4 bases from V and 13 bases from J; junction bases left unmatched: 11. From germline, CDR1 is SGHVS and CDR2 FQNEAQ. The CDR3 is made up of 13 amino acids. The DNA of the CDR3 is TGTGCCAGCAGCTCCCAGGCGCAGGGGGCATGCACCTTC. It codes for CASSSQAQGACTF.

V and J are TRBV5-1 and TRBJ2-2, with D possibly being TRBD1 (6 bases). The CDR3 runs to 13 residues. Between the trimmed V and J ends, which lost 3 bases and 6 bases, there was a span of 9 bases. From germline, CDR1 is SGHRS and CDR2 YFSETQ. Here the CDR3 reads CASSSQGSGELFF. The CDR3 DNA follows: TGCGCCAGCAGCTCGCAGGGGTCCGGGGAGCTGTTTTTT.

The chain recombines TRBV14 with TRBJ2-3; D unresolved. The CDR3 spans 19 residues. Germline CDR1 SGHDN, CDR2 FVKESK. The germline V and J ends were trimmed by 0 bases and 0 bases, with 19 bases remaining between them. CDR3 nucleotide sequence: TGTGCCAGCAGCCAAGACGCCCCTTTAGAGTCTACTAGCACAGATACGCAGTATTTT. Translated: CASSQDAPLESTSTDTQYF.

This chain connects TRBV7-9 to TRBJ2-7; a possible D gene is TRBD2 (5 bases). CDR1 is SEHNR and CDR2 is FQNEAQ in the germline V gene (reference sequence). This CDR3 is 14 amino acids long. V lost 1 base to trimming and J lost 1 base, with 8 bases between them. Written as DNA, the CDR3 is TGTGCCAGCAGCTTAGGGCTAGCTTCCTACGAGCAGTACTTC. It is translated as CASSLGLASYEQYF.

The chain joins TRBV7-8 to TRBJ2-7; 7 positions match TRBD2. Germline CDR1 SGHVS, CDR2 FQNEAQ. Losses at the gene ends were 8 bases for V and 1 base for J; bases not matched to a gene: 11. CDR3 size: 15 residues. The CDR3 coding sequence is TGTGCCAGCGAGGTAGCGGGTGGGACGTCCTACGAGCAGTACTTC. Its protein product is CASEVAGGTSYEQYF.

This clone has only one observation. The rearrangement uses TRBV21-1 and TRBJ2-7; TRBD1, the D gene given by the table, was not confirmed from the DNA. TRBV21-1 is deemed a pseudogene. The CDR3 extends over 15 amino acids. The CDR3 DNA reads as TGTGCCAGCAGCATCCAGGGGGACAGGTACTACGAGCAGTACTTC. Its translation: CASSIQGDRYYEQYF.

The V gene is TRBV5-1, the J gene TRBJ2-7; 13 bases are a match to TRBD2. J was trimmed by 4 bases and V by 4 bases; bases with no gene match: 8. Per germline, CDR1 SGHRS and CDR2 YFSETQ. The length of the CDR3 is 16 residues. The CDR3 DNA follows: TGCGCCAGCAGCCCGGAGACTAGCGGGAGGTATTACGAGCAGTACTTC. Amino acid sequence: CASSPETSGRYYEQYF.

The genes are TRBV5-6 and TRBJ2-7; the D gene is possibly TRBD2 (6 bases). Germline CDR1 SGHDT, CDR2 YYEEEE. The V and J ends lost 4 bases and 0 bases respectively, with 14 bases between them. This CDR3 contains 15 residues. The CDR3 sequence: CASSAGTSSSYEQYF. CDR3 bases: TGTGCCAGCAGCGCCGGGACTTCTAGCTCCTACGAGCAGTACTTC.

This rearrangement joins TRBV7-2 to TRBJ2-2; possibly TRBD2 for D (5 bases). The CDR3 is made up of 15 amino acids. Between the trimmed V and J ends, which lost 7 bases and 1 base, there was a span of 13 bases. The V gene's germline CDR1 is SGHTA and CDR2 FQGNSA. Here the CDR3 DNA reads TGTGCCAGCACCTCAATAGCGAGGAACACCGGGGAGCTGTTTTTT. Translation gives CASTSIARNTGELFF.

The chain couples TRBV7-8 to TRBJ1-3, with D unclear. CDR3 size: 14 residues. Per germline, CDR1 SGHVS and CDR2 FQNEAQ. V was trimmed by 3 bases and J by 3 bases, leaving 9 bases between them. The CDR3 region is CASSLRRLGNTIYF. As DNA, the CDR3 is TGTGCCAGCAGCTTGAGGAGGCTTGGAAACACCATATATTTT.

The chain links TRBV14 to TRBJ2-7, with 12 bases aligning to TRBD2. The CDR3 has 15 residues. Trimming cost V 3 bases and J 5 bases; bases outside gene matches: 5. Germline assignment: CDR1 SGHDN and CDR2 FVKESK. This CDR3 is CASSQPSGRAHEQYF. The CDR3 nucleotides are TGTGCCAGCAGCCAGCCTAGCGGGAGGGCCCACGAGCAGTACTTC.

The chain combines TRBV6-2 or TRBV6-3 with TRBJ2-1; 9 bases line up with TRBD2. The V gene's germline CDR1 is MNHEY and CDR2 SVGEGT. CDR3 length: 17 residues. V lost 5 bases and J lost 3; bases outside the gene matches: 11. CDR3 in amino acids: CASSHTRGSGSYNEQFF. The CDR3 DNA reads TGTGCCAGCAGTCATACAAGGGGTAGCGGGAGCTACAATGAGCAGTTCTTC.

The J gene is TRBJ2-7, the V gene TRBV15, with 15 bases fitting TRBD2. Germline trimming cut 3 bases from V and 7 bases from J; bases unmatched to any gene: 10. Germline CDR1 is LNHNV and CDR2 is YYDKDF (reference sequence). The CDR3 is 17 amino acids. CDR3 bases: TGTGCCACCAGCAGGAACAACGGGGGACTAGCGGGGGGAGAGCAGTACTTC. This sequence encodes CATSRNNGGLAGGEQYF. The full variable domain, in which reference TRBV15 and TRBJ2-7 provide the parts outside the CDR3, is DAMVIQNPRYQVTQFGKPVTLSCSQTLNHNVMYWYQQKSSQAPKLLFHYYDKDFNNEADTPDNFQSRRPNTSFCFLDIRSPGLGDTAMYLCATSRNNGGLAGGEQYFGPGTRLTVT.

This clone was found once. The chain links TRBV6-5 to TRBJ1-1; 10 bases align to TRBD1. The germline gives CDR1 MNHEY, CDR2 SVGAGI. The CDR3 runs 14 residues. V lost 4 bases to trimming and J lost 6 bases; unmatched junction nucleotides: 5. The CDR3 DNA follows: TGTGCCAGCAGTTCAGACAGGGGGCGCGCTGAAGCTTTCTTT. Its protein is CASSSDRGRAEAFF.

CDR3 in amino acids: CASSSHLGALNTEAFF. CDR3 coding DNA: TGCGCCAGCAGCTCCCACCTAGGGGCATTGAACACTGAAGCTTTCTTT. This chain joins TRBV5-1 and TRBJ1-1; D might be TRBD1 (5 bases). The V and J ends lost 3 bases and 0 bases respectively, with 15 bases between them. Germline CDR1 and CDR2: SGHRS and YFSETQ. This CDR3 has 16 residues.

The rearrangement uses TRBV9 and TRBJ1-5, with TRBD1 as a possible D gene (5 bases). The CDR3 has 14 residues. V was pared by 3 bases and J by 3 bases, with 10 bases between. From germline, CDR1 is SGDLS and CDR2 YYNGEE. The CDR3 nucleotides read TGTGCCAGCAGCGCCGGGGGGATCAATCAGCCCCAGCATTTT. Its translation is CASSAGGINQPQHF.

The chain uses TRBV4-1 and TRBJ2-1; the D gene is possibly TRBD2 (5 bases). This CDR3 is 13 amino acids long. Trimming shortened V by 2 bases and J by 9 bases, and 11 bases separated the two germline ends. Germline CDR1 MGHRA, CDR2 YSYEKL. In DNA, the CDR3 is TGCGCCAGCAGCCAAATACATCGGGGTGAGCAGTTCTTC. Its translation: CASSQIHRGEQFF.

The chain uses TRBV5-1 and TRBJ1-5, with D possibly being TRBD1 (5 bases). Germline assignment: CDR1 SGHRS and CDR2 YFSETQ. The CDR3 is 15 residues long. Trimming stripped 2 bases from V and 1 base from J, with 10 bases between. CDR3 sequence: CASSFQGGSNQPQHF. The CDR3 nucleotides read TGCGCCAGCAGCTTTCAGGGAGGAAGCAATCAGCCCCAGCATTTT.

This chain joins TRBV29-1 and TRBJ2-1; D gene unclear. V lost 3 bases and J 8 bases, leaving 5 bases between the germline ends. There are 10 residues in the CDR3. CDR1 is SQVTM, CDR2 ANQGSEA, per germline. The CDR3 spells CSVDNYEQFF. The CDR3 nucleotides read TGCAGCGTTGATAATTATGAGCAGTTCTTC.

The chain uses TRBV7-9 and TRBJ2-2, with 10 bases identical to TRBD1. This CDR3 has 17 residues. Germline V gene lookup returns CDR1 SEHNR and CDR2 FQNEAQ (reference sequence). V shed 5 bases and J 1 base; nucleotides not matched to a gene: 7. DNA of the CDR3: TGTGCCAGCAGCCGTAGACAGGGGGCCCAGAACACCGGGGAGCTGTTTTTT. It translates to CASSRRQGAQNTGELFF.

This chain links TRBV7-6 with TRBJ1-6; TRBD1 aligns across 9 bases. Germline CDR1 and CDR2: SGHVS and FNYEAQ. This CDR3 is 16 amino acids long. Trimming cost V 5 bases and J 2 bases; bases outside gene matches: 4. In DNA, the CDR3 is TGTGCCAGCAGCCCCACAGGGGGCACCTATAATTCACCCCTCCACTTT. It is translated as CASSPTGGTYNSPLHF. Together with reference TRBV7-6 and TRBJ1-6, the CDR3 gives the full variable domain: GAGVSQSPRYKVTKRGQDVALRCDPISGHVSLYWYRQALGQGPEFLTYFNYEAQQDKSGLPNDRFSAERPEGSISTLTIQRTEQRDSAMYRCASSPTGGTYNSPLHFGNGTRLTVT.

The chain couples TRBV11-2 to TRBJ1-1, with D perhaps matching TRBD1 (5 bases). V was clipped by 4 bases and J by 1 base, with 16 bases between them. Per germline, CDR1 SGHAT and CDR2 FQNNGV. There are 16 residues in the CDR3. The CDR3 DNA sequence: TGTGCCAGCAGCTCCGGACACGCGGGGGGGAACACTGAAGCTTTCTTT. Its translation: CASSSGHAGGNTEAFF.